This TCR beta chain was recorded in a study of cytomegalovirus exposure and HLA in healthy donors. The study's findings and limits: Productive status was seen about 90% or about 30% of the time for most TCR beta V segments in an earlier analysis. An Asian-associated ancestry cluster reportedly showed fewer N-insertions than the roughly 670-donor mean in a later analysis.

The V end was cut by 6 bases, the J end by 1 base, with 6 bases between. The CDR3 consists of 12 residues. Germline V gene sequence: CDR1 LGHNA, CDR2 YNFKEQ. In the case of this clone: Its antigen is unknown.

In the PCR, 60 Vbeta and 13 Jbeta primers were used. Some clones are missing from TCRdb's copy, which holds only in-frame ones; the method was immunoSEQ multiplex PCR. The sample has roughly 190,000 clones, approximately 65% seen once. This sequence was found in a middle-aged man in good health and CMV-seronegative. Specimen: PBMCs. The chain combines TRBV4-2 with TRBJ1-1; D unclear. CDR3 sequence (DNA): TGTGCCAGCAGGCGACAGAACACTGAAGCTTTCTTT. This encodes CASRRQNTEAFF.